This entry lists 27 T cell receptor beta chains sequenced from one sample in a study of blood T cell repertoires in COVID-19. Data came from immunoSEQ multiplex PCR; TCRdb stores just in-frame clones and leaves some out. This sample yields roughly 80,000 clones, of which approximately 88% are seen a single time; almost 7% belongs to the top ten. The sequencing input was peripheral blood. These receptor sequences come from a woman aged 80 or older with acute or convalescent COVID-19.

This rearrangement joins TRBV27 to TRBJ2-1; 7 bases fit TRBD1. Germline V gives CDR1 MNHEY, CDR2 SMNVEV (reference sequence). The CDR3 runs to 13 residues. Trimming took 3 bases from V and 9 from J; bases not matched to a gene: 5. In DNA, the CDR3 is TGTGCCAGCAGTTTCCACAGACAGGGTGAGCAGTTCTTC. Protein: CASSFHRQGEQFF.

DNA for the CDR3: TGTGCCATCAGTGGACTAGCGGGAGGGCTGGGCAATGAGCAGTTCTTC. The encoded protein is CAISGLAGGLGNEQFF. V and J are TRBV10-3 and TRBJ2-1; 14 bases match TRBD2. Germline CDR1 and CDR2: ENHRY and SYGVKD. The CDR3 extends over 16 amino acids. The V gene end was trimmed by 4 bases and the J gene end by 6 bases; junction bases not matched to a gene: 5.

This clone was picked up one time. The chain combines TRBV7-3 with TRBJ2-4; D unresolved. CDR1 is SGHTA, CDR2 FQGTGA, per germline. V shed 1 base and J shed 9 bases, with 7 bases lying between them. CDR3 length: 12 residues. The CDR3 loop reads CASSLSAGIQYF. The DNA for the CDR3 is TGTGCCAGCAGCTTAAGCGCTGGCATTCAGTACTTC.

The chain combines TRBV11-2 with TRBJ2-5; TRBD2 agrees at 7 bases. V gave up 5 bases and J gave up 4 bases; unmatched junction bases: 13. CDR3 size: 16 residues. CDR1 SGHAT and CDR2 FQNNGV come from the germline V gene. Written as DNA, the CDR3 is TGTGCCAGCAGCCGTCGGTATGGCGGGAGTTCAGAGACCCAGTACTTC. This translates into CASSRRYGGSSETQYF.

The rearrangement links TRBV3-1 (or the pseudogene TRBV3-2) to TRBJ2-2; a possible D gene is TRBD1 (7 bases). The CDR3 has 14 residues. The V gene lost 2 bases and the J gene lost 4 bases, with 8 bases spanning the gap. CDR1 LGHDT and CDR2 YNNKEL come from the germline V gene (reference sequence). The CDR3: CASSQQGGTGELFF. In nucleotides, the CDR3 is TGTGCCAGCAGCCAACAGGGGGGCACCGGGGAGCTGTTTTTT.

The chain links TRBV3-1 (or the pseudogene TRBV3-2) to TRBJ2-1; TRBD2 matches 12 bases. The germline V gene encodes CDR1 LGHDT and CDR2 YNNKEL (reference sequence). Unmatched junction bases numbered 7, after V lost 3 bases and J lost 4 bases. CDR3 length: 17 residues. The CDR3, as DNA: TGTGCCAGCAGCCAGTGGACTAGCGGGGATCCTTACAATGAGCAGTTCTTC. Its protein product is CASSQWTSGDPYNEQFF.

The chain carries TRBV9 and TRBJ2-1, with TRBD2 matching 7 bases. The CDR3 loop spans 15 amino acids. Per germline, CDR1 SGDLS and CDR2 YYNGEE. The J segment lost 2 bases and the V segment lost 5 bases, leaving 7 bases of the junction unmatched. The CDR3 DNA sequence: TGTGCCAGCAGTGGGAGCGGGACCCCCTACAATGAGCAGTTCTTC. This translates into CASSGSGTPYNEQFF.

The V call is TRBV3-1 (or the pseudogene TRBV3-2), the J call TRBJ2-3; TRBD2 aligns across 13 bases. This CDR3 spans 18 amino acids. The V segment lost 4 bases and the J segment 5 bases; nucleotides outside the gene matches: 12. Germline V gene data show CDR1 as LGHDT and CDR2 as YNNKEL (reference sequence). CDR3 region: CASSRTRTSGRDRDTQYF. CDR3 coding DNA: TGTGCCAGCAGCCGGACCCGAACTAGCGGGAGGGACAGAGATACGCAGTATTTT.

J is TRBJ1-2 and V is TRBV9, with TRBD1 matching 8 bases. CDR1 and CDR2 from the germline V gene are SGDLS and YYNGEE. The CDR3 contains 13 residues. J gave up 6 bases and V 2 bases, and 3 bases lay outside the gene matches. The CDR3 sequence is CASSVRTGNGYTF. DNA of the CDR3: TGTGCCAGCAGCGTTCGGACAGGGAATGGCTACACCTTC. The full variable domain, its missing parts supplied by reference TRBV9 and TRBJ1-2, is DSGVTQTPKHLITATGQRVTLRCSPRSGDLSVYWYQQSLDQGLQFLIQYYNGEERAKGNILERFSAQQFPDLHSELNLSSLELGDSALYFCASSVRTGNGYTFGSGTRLTVV.

The rearrangement links TRBV14 to TRBJ2-7; no firm D call. Between the trimmed V and J ends, which lost 0 bases and 7 bases, there was a span of 7 bases. CDR3 size: 12 residues. Germline assignment: CDR1 SGHDN and CDR2 FVKESK. CDR3 bases: TGTGCCAGCAGCCAAGATTCAGAAGAGCAGTACTTC. Translation gives CASSQDSEEQYF.

This rearrangement joins TRBV7-6 to TRBJ2-6; a weak D match, TRBD1 (6 bases). The V gene lost 1 base and the J gene lost 2 bases, with 15 bases spanning the gap. Germline V gene lookup returns CDR1 SGHVS and CDR2 FNYEAQ. The CDR3 length is 18 residues. The CDR3: CASSLESRKGAGANVLTF. DNA of the CDR3: TGTGCCAGCAGCTTAGAATCCCGAAAGGGGGCTGGGGCCAACGTCCTGACTTTC. Variable domain in full (rest from reference TRBV7-6 and TRBJ2-6): GAGVSQSPRYKVTKRGQDVALRCDPISGHVSLYWYRQALGQGPEFLTYFNYEAQQDKSGLPNDRFSAERPEGSISTLTIQRTEQRDSAMYRCASSLESRKGAGANVLTFGAGSRLTVL.

This chain joins TRBV7-9 and TRBJ2-7; 9 bases agree with TRBD1. From germline, CDR1 is SEHNR and CDR2 FQNEAQ (reference sequence). V shed 5 bases, J shed 1 base, and the junction held 6 bases outside the gene matches. The CDR3 spans 15 residues. The CDR3 sequence is CASSGAGTGSYEQYF. In nucleotides, the CDR3 is TGTGCCAGCAGCGGTGCCGGGACAGGGTCCTACGAGCAGTACTTC.

The CDR3 region has the DNA TGTGCCAGCCAGCCGGGGACAGTGAACACCGGGGAGCTGTTTTTT. Residues: CASQPGTVNTGELFF. The chain uses TRBV4-2 and TRBJ2-2, with 7 bases aligning to TRBD1. CDR1 is LGHNA, CDR2 YNFKEQ, per germline. This CDR3 has 15 residues. V dropped 8 bases and J dropped 1; count of bases not matched to a gene: 7.

The V gene is TRBV19, the J gene TRBJ1-6; D uncertain. CDR3 length equals 14 residues. Per germline, CDR1 LNHDA and CDR2 SQIVND (reference sequence). V gave up 7 bases and J gave up 0 bases, with 7 bases separating them. This CDR3 reads CASKWSSYNSPLHF. In DNA form, the CDR3 reads TGTGCCAGTAAGTGGAGCTCCTATAATTCACCCCTCCACTTT.

The chain combines TRBV4-3 with TRBJ2-1, with 11 bases aligning to TRBD2. With V trimmed by 4 bases and J by 3 bases, 14 bases remained unmatched. Germline-derived CDR1 and CDR2 are LGHNA and YSLEER. The CDR3 is 19 residues long. This CDR3 is CASSPRLAGLNTIYNEQFF. CDR3 nucleotides: TGCGCCAGCAGCCCTCGACTAGCGGGGTTAAACACCATCTACAATGAGCAGTTCTTC.

V is TRBV7-9 and J is TRBJ2-7; TRBD1 matches 7 bases. The V gene end was trimmed by 2 bases and the J gene end by 7 bases; junction bases not matched to a gene: 5. Germline V gives CDR1 SEHNR, CDR2 FQNEAQ (reference sequence). There are 13 residues in the CDR3. DNA of the CDR3: TGTGCCAGCAGCTTAACAGGGGCTGGTGAGCAGTACTTC. It codes for CASSLTGAGEQYF.

V is TRBV14 and J is TRBJ2-5, with no clear D. The CDR3 length is 12 residues. The V and J ends lost 2 bases and 7 bases respectively, with 8 bases between them. The germline gives CDR1 SGHDN, CDR2 FVKESK. The DNA for the CDR3 is TGTGCCAGCAGCCAACCTCCGGGGACCCAGTACTTC. Encoded protein: CASSQPPGTQYF.

The rearrangement joins TRBV19 to TRBJ1-1, with D tentatively TRBD1 (6 bases). V lost 7 bases and J lost 6, with 15 bases in between. CDR3 length: 13 amino acids. Germline assignment: CDR1 LNHDA and CDR2 SQIVND (reference sequence). For the CDR3, the DNA is TGTGCCAGTAACCAACAGGGTATTGCTGAAGCTTTCTTT. Encoded protein: CASNQQGIAEAFF.

This chain uses TRBV7-2 with TRBJ2-7; D possibly corresponds to TRBD1 (6 bases). Looked up from germline, CDR1 is SGHTA and CDR2 is FQGNSA. This CDR3 region has 14 residues. V lost 0 bases and J 2 bases, leaving 8 bases between the germline ends. CDR3 sequence: CASSLAAGAYEQYF. The CDR3 nucleotides are TGTGCCAGCAGCTTAGCGGCAGGGGCCTACGAGCAGTACTTC.

This clone occurred once. The gene calls are TRBV3-1 (or the pseudogene TRBV3-2) and TRBJ2-1, with TRBD2 matching 13 bases. The CDR3 consists of 16 residues. The germline V gene has CDR1 LGHDT and CDR2 YNNKEL (reference sequence). Unmatched junction bases numbered 2, after V lost 6 bases and J lost 0 bases. As DNA, the CDR3 is TGTGCCAGCAGTCGGACTAGCGGGGGCTCCTACAATGAGCAGTTCTTC. Encoded protein: CASSRTSGGSYNEQFF.

This clone was seen a single time. The chain carries TRBV5-1 and TRBJ1-2; D unresolved. The CDR3 spans 15 residues. Germline V gene data show CDR1 as SGHRS and CDR2 as YFSETQ. Trimming shortened V by 1 base and J by 7 bases, and 17 bases separated the two germline ends. In nucleotides, the CDR3 is TGCGCCAGCAGCTTGAAGGGTGAGGGCTGGTCTGGCTACACCTTC. It encodes CASSLKGEGWSGYTF.

This sequence joins TRBV5-4 and TRBJ1-2; 8 nucleotides line up with TRBD1. This CDR3 has 15 amino acids. Germline V CDR1 and CDR2: SGHNT, YYREEE (reference sequence). V was clipped by 4 bases and J by 8 bases; unmatched bases: 13. The CDR3 bases are TGTGCCAGCAGCCCATCTAACAGGGGGGAGTCGGGCTACACCTTC. It is translated as CASSPSNRGESGYTF.

This clone was seen once. Here the CDR3 DNA reads TGTGCCACCAGCAGAGAAGGGGGGACAGGGGGAGAGACCCAGTACTTC. Translation gives CATSREGGTGGETQYF. The V and J genes are TRBV15 and TRBJ2-5; 11 nucleotides line up with TRBD1. This CDR3 is built from 16 residues. Trimming took 0 bases from V and 4 from J; bases not matched to a gene: 4. Germline CDR1 LNHNV, CDR2 YYDKDF (reference sequence).

There are a few counts of this clone. The V call is TRBV6-2 or TRBV6-3, the J call TRBJ1-2; TRBD1 is a possible D gene (5 bases). Trimming removed 2 bases at V and 4 bases at J, with 17 bases between. This CDR3 is 16 amino acids long. Germline V gives CDR1 MNHEY, CDR2 SVGEGT. The CDR3 region has the DNA TGTGCCAGCAGTTACCGCGGGGACTCTCCGGGCTATGGCTACACCTTC. It yields the protein CASSYRGDSPGYGYTF.

V usage is TRBV5-4 and J usage is TRBJ2-2; TRBD2 matches 10 bases. The trim removed 3 bases at V and 6 bases at J, leaving 2 bases unmatched. CDR1 and CDR2 from the germline V gene are SGHNT and YYREEE (reference sequence). This CDR3 spans 14 amino acids. The CDR3 region is CASSSGLAAGELFF. Written as DNA, the CDR3 is TGTGCCAGCAGCTCAGGACTAGCGGCCGGGGAGCTGTTTTTT. Full variable domain (rest looked up from reference TRBV5-4 and TRBJ2-2): ETGVTQSPTHLIKTRGQQVTLRCSSQSGHNTVSWYQQALGQGPQFIFQYYREEENGRGNFPPRFSGLQFPNYSSELNVNALELDDSALYLCASSSGLAAGELFFGEGSRLTVL.

V is TRBV29-1 and J is TRBJ1-1, with D uncertain. Per germline, CDR1 SQVTM and CDR2 ANQGSEA. The CDR3 contains 12 residues. Trimming cost V 2 bases and J 0 bases, with 4 bases left between them. CDR3 residues: CSVEPLNTEAFF. DNA for the CDR3: TGCAGCGTTGAACCGTTGAACACTGAAGCTTTCTTT. Filled out from reference TRBV29-1 and TRBJ1-1, the complete variable domain reads SAVISQKPSRDICQRGTSLTIQCQVDSQVTMMFWYRQQPGQSLTLIATANQGSEATYESGFVIDKFPISRPNLTFSTLTVSNMSPEDSSIYLCSVEPLNTEAFFGQGTRLTVV.

The rearrangement joins TRBV19 to TRBJ1-1; perhaps TRBD1 as D (6 bases). V lost 3 bases and J lost 1, with 18 bases in between. CDR1 and CDR2 from the germline V gene are LNHDA and SQIVND (reference sequence). The CDR3 contains 17 residues. The DNA for the CDR3 is TGTGCCAGTAGTATCCGGCCAGGGGCCGCCCGGAACACTGAAGCTTTCTTT. Translating it yields CASSIRPGAARNTEAFF.